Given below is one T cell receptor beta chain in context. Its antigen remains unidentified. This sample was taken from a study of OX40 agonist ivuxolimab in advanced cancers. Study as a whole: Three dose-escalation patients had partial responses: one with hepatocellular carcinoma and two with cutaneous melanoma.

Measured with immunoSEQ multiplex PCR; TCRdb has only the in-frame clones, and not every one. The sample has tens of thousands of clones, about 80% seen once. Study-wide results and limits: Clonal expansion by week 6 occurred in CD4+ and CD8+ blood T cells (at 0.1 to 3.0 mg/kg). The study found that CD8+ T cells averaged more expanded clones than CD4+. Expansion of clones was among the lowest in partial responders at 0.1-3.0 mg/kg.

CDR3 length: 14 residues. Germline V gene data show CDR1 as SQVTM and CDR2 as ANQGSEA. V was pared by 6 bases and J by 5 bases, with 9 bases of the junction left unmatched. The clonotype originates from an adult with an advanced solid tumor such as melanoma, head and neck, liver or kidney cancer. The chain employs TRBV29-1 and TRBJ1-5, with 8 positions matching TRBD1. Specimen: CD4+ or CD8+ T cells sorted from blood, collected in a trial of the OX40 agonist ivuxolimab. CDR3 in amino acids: CSVTTGTGDQPQHF. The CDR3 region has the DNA TGCAGCGTCACAACCGGGACAGGAGATCAGCCCCAGCATTTT.